The clone carrying this T cell receptor beta chain is medium-sized within its sample. The data were obtained in a study of metastatic and nonmetastatic thyroid tumors. About the study: Both malignant and benign thyroid patients supplied peripheral blood and tumor or nodule tissue samples, across which the repertoires of these patients were then compared.

CDR1 is SQVTM, CDR2 ANQGSEA, per germline. V lost 7 bases and J lost 4, with 15 bases in between. The length of the CDR3 is 13 residues. Using MiXCR, TCRdb re-called clones from the PCR reads. The data show roughly 7,900 clones, roughly 28% seen once. Every patient underwent thyroid surgery untreated. The sequencing input was adjacent normal tissue. The chain employs TRBV29-1 and TRBJ2-3; maybe TRBD2 (6 bases). The TCR was taken from a male donor with papillary thyroid cancer or a benign thyroid nodule (not recorded which). Some clones in this sample may be carry-over from other donors' samples. The CDR3 bases are TGCAGCGCAAGAGACTGGAGGGCAGATACGCAGTATTTT. Residues: CSARDWRADTQYF.